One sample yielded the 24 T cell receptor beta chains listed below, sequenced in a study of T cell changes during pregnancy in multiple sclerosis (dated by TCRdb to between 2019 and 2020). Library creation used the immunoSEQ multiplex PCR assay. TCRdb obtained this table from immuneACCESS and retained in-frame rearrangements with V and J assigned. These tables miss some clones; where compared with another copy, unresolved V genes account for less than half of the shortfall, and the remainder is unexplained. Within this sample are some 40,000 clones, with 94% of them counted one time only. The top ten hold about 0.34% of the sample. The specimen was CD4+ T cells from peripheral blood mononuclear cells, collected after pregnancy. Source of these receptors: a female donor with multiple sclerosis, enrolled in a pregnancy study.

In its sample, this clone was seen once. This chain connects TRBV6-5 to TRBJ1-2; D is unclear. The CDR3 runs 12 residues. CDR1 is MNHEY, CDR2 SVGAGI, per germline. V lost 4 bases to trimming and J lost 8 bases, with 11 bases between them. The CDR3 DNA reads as TGTGCCAGCAGTTCCCCAAGTAGAGGCTACACCTTC. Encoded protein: CASSSPSRGYTF.

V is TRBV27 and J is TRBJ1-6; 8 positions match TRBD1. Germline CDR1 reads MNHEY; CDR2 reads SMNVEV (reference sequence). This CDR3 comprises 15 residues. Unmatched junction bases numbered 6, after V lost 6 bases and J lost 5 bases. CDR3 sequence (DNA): TGTGCCAGCAGAATGACAGGGGTCCATAATTCACCCCTCCACTTT. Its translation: CASRMTGVHNSPLHF.

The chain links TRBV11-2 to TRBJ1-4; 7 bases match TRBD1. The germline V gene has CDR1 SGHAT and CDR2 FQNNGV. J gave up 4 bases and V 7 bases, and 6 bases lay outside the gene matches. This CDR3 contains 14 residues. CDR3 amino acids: CASTGTEFNEKLFF. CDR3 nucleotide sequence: TGTGCCAGCACCGGGACAGAATTTAATGAAAAACTGTTTTTT.

The CDR3 here is CASSTRGSIDEQYF. The CDR3 DNA reads TGTGCCAGCAGTACACGAGGGAGTATTGACGAGCAGTACTTC. The rearrangement links TRBV6-1 to TRBJ2-7; perhaps TRBD2 as D (5 bases). V lost 5 bases and J 5 bases, leaving 16 bases between the germline ends. Germline V gene sequence: CDR1 MNHNS, CDR2 SASEGT. The CDR3 runs to 14 residues.

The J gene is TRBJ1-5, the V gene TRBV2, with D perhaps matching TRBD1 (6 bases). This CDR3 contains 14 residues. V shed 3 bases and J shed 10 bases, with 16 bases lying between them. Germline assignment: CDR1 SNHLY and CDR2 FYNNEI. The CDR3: CASSERQAPRPQHF. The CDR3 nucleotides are TGTGCCAGCAGTGAGAGACAGGCCCCGCGACCCCAGCATTTT.

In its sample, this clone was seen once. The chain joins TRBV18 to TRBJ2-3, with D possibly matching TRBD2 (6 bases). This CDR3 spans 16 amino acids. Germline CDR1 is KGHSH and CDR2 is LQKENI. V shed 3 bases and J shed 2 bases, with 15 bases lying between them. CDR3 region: CASSPLRGGNTDTQYF. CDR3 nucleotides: TGTGCCAGCTCACCGTTGCGGGGCGGGAACACAGATACGCAGTATTTT.

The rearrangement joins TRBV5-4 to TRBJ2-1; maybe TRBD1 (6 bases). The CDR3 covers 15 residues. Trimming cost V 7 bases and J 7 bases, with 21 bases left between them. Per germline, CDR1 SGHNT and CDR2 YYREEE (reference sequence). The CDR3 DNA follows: TGTGCCAGCCTACGAAGGCAGGGGAGTTTGAATGAGCAGTTCTTC. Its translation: CASLRRQGSLNEQFF.

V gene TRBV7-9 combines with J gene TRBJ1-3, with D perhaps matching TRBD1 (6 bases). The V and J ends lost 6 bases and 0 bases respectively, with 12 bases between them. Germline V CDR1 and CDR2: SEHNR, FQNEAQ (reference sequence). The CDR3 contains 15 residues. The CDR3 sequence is CASSWTELSGNTIYF. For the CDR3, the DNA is TGTGCCAGCAGTTGGACAGAGCTCTCTGGAAACACCATATATTTT. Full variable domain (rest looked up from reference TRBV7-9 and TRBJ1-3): DTGVSQNPRHKITKRGQNVTFRCDPISEHNRLYWYRQTLGQGPEFLTYFQNEAQLEKSRLLSDRFSAERPKGSFSTLEIQRTEQGDSAMYLCASSWTELSGNTIYFGEGSWLTVV.

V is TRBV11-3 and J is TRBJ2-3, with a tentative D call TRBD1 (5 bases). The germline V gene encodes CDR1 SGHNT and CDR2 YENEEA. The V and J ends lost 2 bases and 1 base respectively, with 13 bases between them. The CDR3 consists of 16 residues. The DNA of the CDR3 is TGTGCCAGCAGCTTAATCGGCAGGGCTGGCACAGATACGCAGTATTTT. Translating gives CASSLIGRAGTDTQYF.

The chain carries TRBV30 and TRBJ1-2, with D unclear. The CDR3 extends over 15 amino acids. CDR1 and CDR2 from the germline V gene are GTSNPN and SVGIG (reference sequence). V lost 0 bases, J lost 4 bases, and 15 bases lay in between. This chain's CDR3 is CAWSVALRTIYGYTF. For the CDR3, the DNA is TGTGCCTGGAGTGTAGCCCTCCGAACGATCTATGGCTACACCTTC.

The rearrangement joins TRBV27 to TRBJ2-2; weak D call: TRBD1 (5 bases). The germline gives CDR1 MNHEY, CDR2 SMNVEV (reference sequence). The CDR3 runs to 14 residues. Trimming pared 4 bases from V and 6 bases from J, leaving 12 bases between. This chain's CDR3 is CASSSTQGAGELFF. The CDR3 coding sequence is TGTGCCAGCAGTTCGACGCAGGGTGCCGGGGAGCTGTTTTTT.

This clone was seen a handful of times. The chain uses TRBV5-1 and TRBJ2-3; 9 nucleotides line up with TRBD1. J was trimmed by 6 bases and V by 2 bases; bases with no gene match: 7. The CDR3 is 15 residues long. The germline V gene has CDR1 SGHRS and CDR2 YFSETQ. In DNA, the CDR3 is TGCGCCAGCAGCTTATTACAGGGGGCGATCGATACGCAGTATTTT. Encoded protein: CASSLLQGAIDTQYF.

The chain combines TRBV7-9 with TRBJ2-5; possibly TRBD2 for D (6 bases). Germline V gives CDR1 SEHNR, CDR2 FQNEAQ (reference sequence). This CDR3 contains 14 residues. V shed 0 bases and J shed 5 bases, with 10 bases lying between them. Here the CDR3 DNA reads TGTGCCAGCAGCTTAGCGGCGGGACGGGAGACCCAGTACTTC. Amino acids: CASSLAAGRETQYF.

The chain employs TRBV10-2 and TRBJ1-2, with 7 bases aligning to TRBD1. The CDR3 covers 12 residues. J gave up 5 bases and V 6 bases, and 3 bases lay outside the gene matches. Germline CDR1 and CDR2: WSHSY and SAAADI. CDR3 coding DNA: TGCGCCAGCAGCGGGACAGAGTATGGCTACACCTTC. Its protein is CASSGTEYGYTF.

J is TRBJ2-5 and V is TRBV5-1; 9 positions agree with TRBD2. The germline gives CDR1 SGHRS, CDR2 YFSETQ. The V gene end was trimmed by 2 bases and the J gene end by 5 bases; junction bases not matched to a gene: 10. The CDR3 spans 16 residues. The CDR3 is CASSFGTGGGGETQYF. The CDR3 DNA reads TGCGCCAGCAGCTTCGGGACTGGCGGGGGGGGCGAGACCCAGTACTTC. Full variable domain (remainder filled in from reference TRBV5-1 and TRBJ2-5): KAGVTQTPRYLIKTRGQQVTLSCSPISGHRSVSWYQQTPGQGLQFLFEYFSETQRNKGNFPGRFSGRQFSNSRSEMNVSTLELGDSALYLCASSFGTGGGGETQYFGPGTRLLVL.

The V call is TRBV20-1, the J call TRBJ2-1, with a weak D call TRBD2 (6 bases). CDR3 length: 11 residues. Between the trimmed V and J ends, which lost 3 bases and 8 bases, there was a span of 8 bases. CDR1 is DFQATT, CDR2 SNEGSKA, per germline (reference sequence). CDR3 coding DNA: TGCAGTGCTAGCGGCGGGGATGAGCAGTTCTTC. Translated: CSASGGDEQFF.

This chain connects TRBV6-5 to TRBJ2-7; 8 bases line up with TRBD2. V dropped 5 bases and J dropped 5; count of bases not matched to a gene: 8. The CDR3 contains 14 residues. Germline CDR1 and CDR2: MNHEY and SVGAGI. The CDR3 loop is CASSRTSNIHEQYF. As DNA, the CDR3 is TGTGCCAGCAGTAGGACTAGCAATATCCACGAGCAGTACTTC.

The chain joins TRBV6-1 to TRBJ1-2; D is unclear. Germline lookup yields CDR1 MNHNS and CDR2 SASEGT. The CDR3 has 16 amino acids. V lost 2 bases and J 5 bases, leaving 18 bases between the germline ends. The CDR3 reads CASSEIDILLNYGYTF. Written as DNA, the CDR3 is TGTGCCAGCAGTGAAATTGACATCCTCCTCAATTATGGCTACACCTTC.

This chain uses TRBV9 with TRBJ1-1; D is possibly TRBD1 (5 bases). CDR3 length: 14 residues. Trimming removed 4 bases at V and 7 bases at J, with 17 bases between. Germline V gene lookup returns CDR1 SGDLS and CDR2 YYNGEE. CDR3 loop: CASSPISVGGEAFF. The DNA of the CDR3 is TGTGCCAGCAGCCCCATTTCCGTCGGGGGTGAAGCTTTCTTT.

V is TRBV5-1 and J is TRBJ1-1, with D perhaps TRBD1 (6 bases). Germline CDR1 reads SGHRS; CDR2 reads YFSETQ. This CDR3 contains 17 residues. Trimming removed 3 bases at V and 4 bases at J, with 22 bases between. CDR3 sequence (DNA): TGCGCCAGCAGCTCCCTTGGGGGGGCTTCAGAGGGCACTGAAGCTTTCTTT. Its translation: CASSSLGGASEGTEAFF.

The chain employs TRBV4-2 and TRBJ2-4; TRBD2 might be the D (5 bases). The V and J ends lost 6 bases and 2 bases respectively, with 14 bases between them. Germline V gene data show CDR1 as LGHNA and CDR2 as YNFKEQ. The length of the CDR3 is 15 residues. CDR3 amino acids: CASSKEAGPKNIQYF. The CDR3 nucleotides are TGTGCCAGCAGTAAAGAGGCGGGTCCCAAAAACATTCAGTACTTC.

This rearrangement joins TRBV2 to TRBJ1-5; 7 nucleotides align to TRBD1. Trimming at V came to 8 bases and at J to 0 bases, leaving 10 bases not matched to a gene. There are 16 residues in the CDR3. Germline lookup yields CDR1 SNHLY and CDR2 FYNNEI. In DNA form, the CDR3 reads TGTGCCAGCCGGATGCCGACAGGGAATAGCAATCAGCCCCAGCATTTT. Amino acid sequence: CASRMPTGNSNQPQHF.

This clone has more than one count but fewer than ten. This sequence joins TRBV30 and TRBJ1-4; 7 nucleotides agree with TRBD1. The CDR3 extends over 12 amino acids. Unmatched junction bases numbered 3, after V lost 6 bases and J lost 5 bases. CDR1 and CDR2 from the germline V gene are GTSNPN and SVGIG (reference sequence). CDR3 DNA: TGTGCCTGTCAGACAGGGAATGAAAAACTGTTTTTT. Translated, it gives CACQTGNEKLFF.

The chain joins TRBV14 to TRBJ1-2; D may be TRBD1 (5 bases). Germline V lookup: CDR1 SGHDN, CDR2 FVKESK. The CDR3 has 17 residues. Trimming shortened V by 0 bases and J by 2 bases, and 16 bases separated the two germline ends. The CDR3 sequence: CASSQDRGLGLNYGYTF. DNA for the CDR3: TGTGCCAGCAGCCAAGATCGGGGCCTGGGACTGAACTATGGCTACACCTTC. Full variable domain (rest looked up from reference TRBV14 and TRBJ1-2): EAGVTQFPSHSVIEKGQTVTLRCDPISGHDNLYWYRRVMGKEIKFLLHFVKESKQDESGMPNNRFLAERTGGTYSTLKVQPAELEDSGVYFCASSQDRGLGLNYGYTFGSGTRLTVV.